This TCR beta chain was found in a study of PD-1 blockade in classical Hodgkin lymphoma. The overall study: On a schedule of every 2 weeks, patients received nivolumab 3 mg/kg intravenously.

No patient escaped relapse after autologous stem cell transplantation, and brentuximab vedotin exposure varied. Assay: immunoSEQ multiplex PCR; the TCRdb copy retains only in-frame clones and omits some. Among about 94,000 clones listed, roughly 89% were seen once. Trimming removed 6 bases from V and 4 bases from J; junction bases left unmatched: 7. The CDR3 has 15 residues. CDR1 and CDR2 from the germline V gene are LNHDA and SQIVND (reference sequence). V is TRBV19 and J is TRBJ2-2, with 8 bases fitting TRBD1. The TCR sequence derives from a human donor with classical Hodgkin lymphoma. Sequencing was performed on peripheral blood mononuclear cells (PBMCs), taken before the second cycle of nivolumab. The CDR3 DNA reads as TGTGCCAGTAGGGGTGAGGACAGGGCCACCGGGGAGCTGTTTTTT. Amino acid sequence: CASRGEDRATGELFF.